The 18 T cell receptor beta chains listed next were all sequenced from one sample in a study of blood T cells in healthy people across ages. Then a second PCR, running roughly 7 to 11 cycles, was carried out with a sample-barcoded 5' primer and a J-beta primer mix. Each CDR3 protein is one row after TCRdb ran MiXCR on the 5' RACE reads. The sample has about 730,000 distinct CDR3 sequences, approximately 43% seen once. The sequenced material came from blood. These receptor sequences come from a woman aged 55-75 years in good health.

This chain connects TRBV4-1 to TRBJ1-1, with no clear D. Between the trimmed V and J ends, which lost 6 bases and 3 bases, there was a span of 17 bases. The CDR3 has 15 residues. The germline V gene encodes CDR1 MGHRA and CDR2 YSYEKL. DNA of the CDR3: TGCGCCAGCAGTCCCTTACAGTTACCTCACACTGAAGCTTTCTTT. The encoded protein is CASSPLQLPHTEAFF.

The CDR3 nucleotides read TGTGCCAGCAGCCACTCGGCGGGAGGGTACAATGAGCAGTACTTC. Protein sequence: CASSHSAGGYNEQYF. The V gene is TRBV6-5, the J gene TRBJ2-1, with 9 bases matching TRBD2. The J call is doubtful: the DNA matches TRBJ2-7 better. CDR1 is MNHEY and CDR2 is SVGAGI in the germline V gene. The CDR3 spans 15 residues.

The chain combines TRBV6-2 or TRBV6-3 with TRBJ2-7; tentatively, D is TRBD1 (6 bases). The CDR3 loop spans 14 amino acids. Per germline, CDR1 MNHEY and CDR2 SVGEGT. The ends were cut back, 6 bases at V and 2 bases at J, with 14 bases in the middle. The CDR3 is CASSRQVLTYEQYF. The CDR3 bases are TGTGCCAGCAGCCGACAGGTCCTAACCTACGAGCAGTACTTC.

The CDR3 nucleotides are TGTGCCATCAGTGAGAGGACGTTGGACGAGCAGTACTTC. Translated, it gives CAISERTLDEQYF. The V and J genes are TRBV10-3 and TRBJ2-7; D is unclear. In germline, CDR1 is ENHRY, CDR2 SYGVKD. With 2 bases removed from V and 5 bases from J, the gap between germline ends came to 10 bases. The CDR3 consists of 13 residues.

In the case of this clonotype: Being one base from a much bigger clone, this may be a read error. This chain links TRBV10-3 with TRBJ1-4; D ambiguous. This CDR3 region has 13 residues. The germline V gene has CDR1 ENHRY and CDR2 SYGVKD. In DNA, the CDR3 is TGTGCCATCAGTGTGGACCTAAATGAAAGACTGTTTTTT. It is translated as CAISVDLNERLFF.

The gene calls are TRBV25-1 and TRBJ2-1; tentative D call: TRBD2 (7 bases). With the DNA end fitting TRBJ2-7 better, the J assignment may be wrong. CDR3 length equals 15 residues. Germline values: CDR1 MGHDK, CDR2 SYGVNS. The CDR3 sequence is CASSEGGGTTDEQYF. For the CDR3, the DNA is TGTGCCAGCAGTGAAGGGGGGGGCACCACGGATGAGCAGTACTTC.

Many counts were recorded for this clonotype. CDR3 sequence: CASSPTTDTQYF. The CDR3 DNA reads as TGTGCCAGCAGCCCTACCACAGATACGCAGTATTTT. J is TRBJ2-3 and V is TRBV9; D call uncertain. CDR1 and CDR2 (germline): SGDLS, YYNGEE. Trimming pared 4 bases from V and 2 bases from J, leaving 5 bases between. This CDR3 has 12 amino acids.

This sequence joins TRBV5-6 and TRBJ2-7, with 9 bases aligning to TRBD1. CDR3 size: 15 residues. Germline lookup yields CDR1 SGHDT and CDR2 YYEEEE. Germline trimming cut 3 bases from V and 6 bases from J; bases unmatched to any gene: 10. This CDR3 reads CASSYVGTGYLEQYF. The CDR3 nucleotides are TGTGCCAGCAGCTATGTGGGGACAGGGTATCTCGAGCAGTACTTC. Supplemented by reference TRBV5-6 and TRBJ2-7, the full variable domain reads DAGVTQSPTHLIKTRGQQVTLRCSPKSGHDTVSWYQQALGQGPQFIFQYYEEEERQRGNFPDRFSGHQFPNYSSELNVNALLLGDSALYLCASSYVGTGYLEQYFGPGTRLTVT.

The CDR3 DNA is TGTGCCAGCAGCTTTAAAGACCGCGGAGAGCAGTACTTC. Protein: CASSFKDRGEQYF. V is TRBV11-2 and J is TRBJ2-7, with no clear D. This CDR3 spans 13 amino acids. Trimming pared 3 bases from V and 7 bases from J, leaving 13 bases between. The germline V gene encodes CDR1 SGHAT and CDR2 FQNNGV.

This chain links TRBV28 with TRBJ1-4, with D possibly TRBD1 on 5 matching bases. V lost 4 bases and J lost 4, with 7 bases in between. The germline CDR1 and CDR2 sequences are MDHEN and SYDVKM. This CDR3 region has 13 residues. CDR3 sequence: CASSYRINEKLFF. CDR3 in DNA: TGTGCCAGCAGTTACAGGATTAATGAAAAACTGTTTTTT.

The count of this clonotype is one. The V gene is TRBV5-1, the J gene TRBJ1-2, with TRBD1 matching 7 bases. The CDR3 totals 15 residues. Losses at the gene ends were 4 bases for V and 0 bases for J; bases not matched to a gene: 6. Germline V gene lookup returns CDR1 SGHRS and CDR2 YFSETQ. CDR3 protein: CASSVTGATNYGYTF. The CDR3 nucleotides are TGCGCCAGCAGCGTTACAGGGGCCACTAACTATGGCTACACCTTC.

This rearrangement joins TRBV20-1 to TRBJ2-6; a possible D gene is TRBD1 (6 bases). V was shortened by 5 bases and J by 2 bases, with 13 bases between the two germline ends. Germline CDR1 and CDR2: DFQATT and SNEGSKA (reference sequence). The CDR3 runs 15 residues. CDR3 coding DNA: TGCAGTGCTCCCGGGACAAGTCCTGGGGCCAACGTCCTGACTTTC. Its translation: CSAPGTSPGANVLTF.

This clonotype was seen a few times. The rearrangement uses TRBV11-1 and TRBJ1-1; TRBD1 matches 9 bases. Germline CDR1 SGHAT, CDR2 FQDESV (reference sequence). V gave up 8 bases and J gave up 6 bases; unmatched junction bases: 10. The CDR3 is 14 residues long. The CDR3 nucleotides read TGTGCCAGCGGTCCGGGACAGGGAGTCTCTGAAGCTTTCTTT. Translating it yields CASGPGQGVSEAFF.

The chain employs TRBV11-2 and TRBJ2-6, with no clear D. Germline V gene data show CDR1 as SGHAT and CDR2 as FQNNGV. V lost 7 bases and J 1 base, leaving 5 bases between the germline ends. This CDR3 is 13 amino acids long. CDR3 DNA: TGTGCCAGCATGGGGTCTGGGGCCAACGTCCTGACTTTC. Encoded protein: CASMGSGANVLTF.

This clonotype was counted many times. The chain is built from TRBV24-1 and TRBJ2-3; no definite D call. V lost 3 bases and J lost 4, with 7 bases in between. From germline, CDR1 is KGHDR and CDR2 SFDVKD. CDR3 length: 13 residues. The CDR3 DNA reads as TGTGCCACCAGTGATGGCGTCCCAGATACGCAGTATTTT. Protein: CATSDGVPDTQYF.

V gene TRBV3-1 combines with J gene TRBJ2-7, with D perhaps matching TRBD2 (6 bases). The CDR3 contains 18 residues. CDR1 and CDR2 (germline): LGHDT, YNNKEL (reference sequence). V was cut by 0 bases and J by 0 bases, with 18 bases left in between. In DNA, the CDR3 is TGTGCCAGCAGCCAAGAAGATTGGGCAGGGAGGAACTCCTACGAGCAGTACTTC. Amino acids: CASSQEDWAGRNSYEQYF.

The CDR3 nucleotides are TGTGCCACCCAAACCCGACAGAATGAAAAACTGTTTTTT. This encodes CATQTRQNEKLFF. The chain links TRBV6-1 to TRBJ1-4; D might be TRBD1 (5 bases). V was cut by 10 bases and J by 5 bases, with 14 bases left in between. The CDR3 covers 13 residues. CDR1 is MNHNS and CDR2 is SASEGT in the germline V gene.

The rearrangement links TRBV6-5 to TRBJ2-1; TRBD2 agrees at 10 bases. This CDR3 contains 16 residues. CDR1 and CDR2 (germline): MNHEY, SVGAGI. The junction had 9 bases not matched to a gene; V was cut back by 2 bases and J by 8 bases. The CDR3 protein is CASSYAWTSGGDEQFF. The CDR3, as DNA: TGTGCCAGCAGTTACGCATGGACTAGCGGAGGGGATGAGCAGTTCTTC.